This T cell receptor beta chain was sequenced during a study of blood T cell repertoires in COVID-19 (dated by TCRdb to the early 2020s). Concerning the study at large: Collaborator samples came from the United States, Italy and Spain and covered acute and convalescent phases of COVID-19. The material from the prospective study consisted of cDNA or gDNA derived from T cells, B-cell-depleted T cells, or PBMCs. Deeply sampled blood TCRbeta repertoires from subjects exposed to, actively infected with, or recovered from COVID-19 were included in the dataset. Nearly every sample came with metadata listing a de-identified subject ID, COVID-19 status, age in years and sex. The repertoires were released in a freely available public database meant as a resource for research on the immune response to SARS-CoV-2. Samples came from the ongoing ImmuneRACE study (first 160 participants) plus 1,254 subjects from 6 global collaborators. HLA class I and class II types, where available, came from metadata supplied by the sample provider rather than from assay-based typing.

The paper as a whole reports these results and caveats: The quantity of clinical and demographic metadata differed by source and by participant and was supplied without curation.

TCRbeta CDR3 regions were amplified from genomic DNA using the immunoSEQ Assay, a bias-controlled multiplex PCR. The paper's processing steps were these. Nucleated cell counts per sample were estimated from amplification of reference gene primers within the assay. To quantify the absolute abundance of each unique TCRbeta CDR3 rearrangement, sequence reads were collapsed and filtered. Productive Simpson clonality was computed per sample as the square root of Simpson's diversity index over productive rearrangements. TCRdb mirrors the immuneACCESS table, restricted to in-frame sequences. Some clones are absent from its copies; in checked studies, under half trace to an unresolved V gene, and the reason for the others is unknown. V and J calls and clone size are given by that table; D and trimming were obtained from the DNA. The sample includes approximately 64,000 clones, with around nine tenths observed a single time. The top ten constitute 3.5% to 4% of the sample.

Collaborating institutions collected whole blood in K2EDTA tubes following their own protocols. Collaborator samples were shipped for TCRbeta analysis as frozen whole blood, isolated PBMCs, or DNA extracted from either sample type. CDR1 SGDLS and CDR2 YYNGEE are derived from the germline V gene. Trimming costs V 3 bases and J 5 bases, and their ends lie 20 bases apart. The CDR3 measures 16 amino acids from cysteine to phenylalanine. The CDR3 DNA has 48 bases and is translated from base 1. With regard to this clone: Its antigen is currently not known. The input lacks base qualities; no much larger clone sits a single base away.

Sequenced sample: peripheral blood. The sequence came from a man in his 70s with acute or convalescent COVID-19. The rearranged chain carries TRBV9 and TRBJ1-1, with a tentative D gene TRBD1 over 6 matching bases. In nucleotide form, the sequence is TGTGCCAGCAGCGCGGGACACTACCTAGGGTGGACTGAAGCTTTCTTT. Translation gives CASSAGHYLGWTEAFF.